This T cell receptor beta chain emerged from a study of regulatory T cells in long-lasting Graves disease (dated by TCRdb to 2020 to 2022). About the investigation overall: Persistent Graves' disease meant more than 5 years of antithyroid drug treatment with TSH receptor autoantibodies that stayed positive. Patients with persistent Graves' disease were compared with patients with newly diagnosed Graves' disease using TCR sequencing and RNA sequencing of peripheral blood. A total of about 35 samples underwent TCR sequencing: around 13 from persistent and some 20 from newly diagnosed Graves' disease patients. The study was conducted in China and was registered as a clinical trial. Persistent Graves' disease patients in the clinical cohort had taken antithyroid drugs for approximately 9.5 years on average. Overall study outcomes, separate from this receptor: A larger number of public clonotypes was shared among persistent patients (more than 2,500) than among newly diagnosed patients (around 890). Persistent Graves' disease patients showed lower TCR Shannon entropy and fewer highly expanded clones than newly diagnosed patients, suggesting clonal expansion. Preferential use of TRBV28, TRBJ1-2 and TRBJ2-5 was observed in persistent disease, whereas TRBV20-1 and TRBJ2-1 were favored in newly diagnosed disease. The authors noted that the small sample size was a limitation that may lower accuracy. The study examined only peripheral blood because the primary lesion, thyroid tissue, could not be accessed. Sequencing and analysis were restricted to the TCR beta chain.

For CDR1 and CDR2, the germline V gene lists MNHEY and SVGAGI. V was cut back by 0 bases and J by 4 bases, leaving a gap of 3 bases between them. The CDR3 goes from the cysteine to the phenylalanine over 13 residues. Only the CDR3 region is kept as DNA, spanning 39 bases read in frame from base 1. The sample's time point label is to be understood as: persistent/refractory GD, antithyroid drugs over 5 years with positive TRAb. For both TCR sequencing and RNA sequencing, RNA was extracted from PBMCs using TRIzol. The diagnosis of Graves' disease followed American Thyroid Association guidelines. Recruitment of patients was carried out at an endocrinology department in Xi'an, China. Each patient gave 9 to 10 milliliters of peripheral blood, collected in an EDTA anticoagulant tube. Ficoll Paque Plus density gradient separation was used to isolate PBMCs, and no further T cell sorting was done. An Agilent 2100 Bioanalyzer and agarose gel were used to assess RNA quality, and a NanoDrop 2000 was used to measure RNA concentration.

The library came from multiplex PCR. The sequencing machine was an Illumina HiSeq 4000. CDR3 regions were amplified by Arm-PCR with iRepertoire HTBI primers to construct TCR beta libraries. Before sequencing, the PCR products went through gel purification. The paper's processing steps were these. Gene usage analysis of CDR3 amino acid clonotypes relied on the roughly 60 TRBV and about 15 TRBJ segments identified across samples. COPE and FqMerger were used to merge the filtered high-quality paired reads into contigs. BLAST was used to align contigs to IMGT TRBV, TRBD and TRBJ reference genes, and CDR3 was defined according to IMGT. Highly expanded clones were defined as clonotypes with a frequency above 0.1%. Shannon entropy was used to measure repertoire diversity, and the Gini coefficient was used to measure V-J evenness. Public clonotypes were defined as clonotypes shared by more than one individual. Through fastp at Q25 and MiXCR, TCRdb rebuilt clones from the public reads, retaining in-frame beta chains. Rows matching on CDR3 protein sequence are summarized as one entry with the most common DNA and genes. TCRdb's processing, not the authors' own work, is the source of the V and J calls. This sample is represented by around 450,000 distinct CDR3 sequences; roughly a fifth of them were singletons. The ten largest account for more than 6% of the sample.

In its sample, this clonotype was seen many times. The clone's antigen remains unknown. Per-base quality was not reported, and no clone a single base away is much larger than it. Sequencing used peripheral blood mononuclear cells (PBMCs), obtained when the disease was refractory, from a patient treated with antithyroid drugs. The rearranged chain carries TRBV6-5 and TRBJ2-2, with the D gene uncertain. The TCR originated in a female donor with Graves disease. The CDR3 here reads CASSYSITGELFF. In nucleotides, the sequence is TGTGCCAGCAGTTACTCGATCACCGGGGAGCTGTTTTTT.